The 22 T cell receptor beta chains listed next were all sequenced from one sample in a study of blood T cell repertoires in COVID-19. Using immunoSEQ multiplex PCR, the repertoire was profiled, and TCRdb retains in-frame clones only, with some absent. The sample holds more than 65,000 clones, more than 80% seen once. The sample taken for sequencing was peripheral blood. The receptors originated from an elderly man with acute or convalescent COVID-19.

This clone was counted only a few times. The V gene is TRBV5-1, the J gene TRBJ2-4; TRBD2 aligns across 14 bases. The CDR3 runs 15 residues. Germline assignment: CDR1 SGHRS and CDR2 YFSETQ. J gave up 7 bases and V 4 bases, and 4 bases lay outside the gene matches. The CDR3 reads CASSPTSGGANIQYF. In nucleotides, the CDR3 is TGCGCCAGCAGCCCGACTAGCGGGGGGGCCAACATTCAGTACTTC. The full variable domain, its missing parts supplied by reference TRBV5-1 and TRBJ2-4, is KAGVTQTPRYLIKTRGQQVTLSCSPISGHRSVSWYQQTPGQGLQFLFEYFSETQRNKGNFPGRFSGRQFSNSRSEMNVSTLELGDSALYLCASSPTSGGANIQYFGAGTRLSVL.

This clone was recorded only once. The chain recombines TRBV18 with TRBJ2-7, with TRBD1 as a possible D gene (6 bases). The V and J ends lost 4 bases and 6 bases respectively, with 13 bases between them. Per the germline V gene, CDR1 is KGHSH and CDR2 is LQKENI. The CDR3 extends over 13 amino acids. The chain's CDR3 is CASSLTGPTEQYF. DNA for the CDR3: TGTGCCAGCTCACTAACAGGGCCCACCGAGCAGTACTTC. Looking up the rest from reference TRBV18 and TRBJ2-7 gives the full variable domain: NAGVMQNPRHLVRRRGQEARLRCSPMKGHSHVYWYRQLPEEGLKFMVYLQKENIIDESGMPKERFSAEFPKEGPSILRIQQVVRGDSAAYFCASSLTGPTEQYFGPGTRLTVT.

The V gene is TRBV3-1 (or the pseudogene TRBV3-2), the J gene TRBJ2-3, with TRBD2 as a possible D gene (5 bases). CDR3 size: 14 residues. CDR1 is LGHDT, CDR2 YNNKEL, per germline (reference sequence). V was shortened by 4 bases and J by 9 bases, with 17 bases between the two germline ends. The DNA of the CDR3 is TGTGCCAGCAGCCCCTCAAGCCACGGGGAAACGCAGTATTTT. Amino acid sequence: CASSPSSHGETQYF.

This chain joins TRBV5-1 and TRBJ2-5; the D gene is possibly TRBD2 (6 bases). The CDR3 spans 15 residues. The germline CDR1 and CDR2 sequences are SGHRS and YFSETQ. V shed 6 bases and J shed 2 bases, with 17 bases lying between them. The CDR3, as DNA: TGCGCCAGCACCACCGTGGCTAGCGCTCAAGAGACCCAGTACTTC. This sequence encodes CASTTVASAQETQYF.

This sequence joins TRBV2 and TRBJ2-5, with D maybe TRBD2 (6 bases). V was cut by 4 bases and J by 5 bases, with 11 bases left in between. Per germline, CDR1 SNHLY and CDR2 FYNNEI. CDR3 length: 13 amino acids. Here the CDR3 reads CASSGGRWETQYF. CDR3 coding DNA: TGTGCCAGCAGTGGAGGGAGGTGGGAGACCCAGTACTTC.

V and J are TRBV6-2 or TRBV6-3 and TRBJ2-5; the D gene is possibly TRBD1 (6 bases). This CDR3 is built from 13 residues. Trimming removed 4 bases at V and 4 bases at J, with 10 bases between. Per germline, CDR1 MNHEY and CDR2 SVGEGT. DNA of the CDR3: TGTGCCAGCAGTTGGGACATCCCAGAGACCCAGTACTTC. Translation: CASSWDIPETQYF.

V gene TRBV7-6 combines with J gene TRBJ2-3; the match to TRBD2 covers 8 bases. Trimming removed 6 bases from V and 2 bases from J; junction bases left unmatched: 13. The CDR3 runs 17 residues. Germline assignment: CDR1 SGHVS and CDR2 FNYEAQ. The CDR3 coding sequence is TGTGCCAGCAGAGAATCGGGCCAGCGGGGGTTCACAGATACGCAGTATTTT. Translated, it gives CASRESGQRGFTDTQYF.

This chain links TRBV11-2 with TRBJ2-3; 8 bases map to TRBD1. Germline CDR1 is SGHAT and CDR2 is FQNNGV. The V segment lost 5 bases and the J segment 5 bases; nucleotides outside the gene matches: 12. The CDR3 sequence is 16 residues long. The CDR3 DNA reads as TGTGCCAGCAGCCAGCAGGGGGCCTCCTACGGAGATACGCAGTATTTT. Translating gives CASSQQGASYGDTQYF.

The rearrangement links TRBV12-5 to TRBJ1-1; no definite D call. Germline-derived CDR1 and CDR2 are LGHNT and FRNRAP. The length of the CDR3 is 13 residues. Trimming cost V 6 bases and J 1 base, with 9 bases left between them. CDR3 sequence (DNA): TGTGCTAGTGGCCTACAGTCGAACACTGAAGCTTTCTTT. It specifies CASGLQSNTEAFF.

The CDR3 protein is CASSLGDKRNQPQHF. In DNA, the CDR3 is TGTGCCAGCAGCTTGGGGGACAAACGCAATCAGCCCCAGCATTTT. The rearrangement links TRBV5-8 to TRBJ1-5; TRBD1 is a possible D gene (6 bases). The CDR3 sequence is 15 residues long. CDR1 SGHTS and CDR2 YDEGEE come from the germline V gene. V gave up 0 bases and J gave up 2 bases, with 9 bases separating them.

This chain joins TRBV20-1 and TRBJ2-1; D perhaps matches TRBD1 (6 bases). This CDR3 has 16 amino acids. V lost 3 bases and J 1 base, leaving 16 bases between the germline ends. Germline V gives CDR1 DFQATT, CDR2 SNEGSKA (reference sequence). The CDR3 loop reads CSASSRTAFSYNEQFF. CDR3 nucleotide sequence: TGCAGTGCTAGTTCCCGGACAGCCTTTTCCTACAATGAGCAGTTCTTC.

This clone was counted once. This CDR3 is also generated by other DNA sequences in the sample. The rearrangement joins TRBV2 to TRBJ1-2, with D maybe TRBD1 (6 bases). Germline V gives CDR1 SNHLY, CDR2 FYNNEI. The CDR3 contains 13 residues. V dropped 2 bases and J dropped 5 bases, with 9 bases sitting between them. CDR3 bases: TGTGCCAGCAGTGAAAGGGGGGGGTATGGCTACACCTTC. It translates to CASSERGGYGYTF. The whole variable domain, remainder taken from reference TRBV2 and TRBJ1-2, is EPEVTQTPSHQVTQMGQEVILRCVPISNHLYFYWYRQILGQKVEFLVSFYNNEISEKSEIFDDQFSVERPDGSNFTLKIRSTKLEDSAMYFCASSERGGYGYTFGSGTRLTVV.

The rearrangement links TRBV12-3 or TRBV12-4 to TRBJ2-4, with D maybe TRBD1 (6 bases). CDR3 length equals 12 residues. V was clipped by 10 bases and J by 1 base, with 8 bases between them. CDR3 nucleotide sequence: TGTGCCATCCAGGGGGCCAAAAACATTCAGTACTTC. Translation: CAIQGAKNIQYF.

This clone was observed once. The chain couples TRBV28 to TRBJ2-3, with D unclear. The CDR3 is made up of 15 amino acids. Trimming pared 4 bases from V and 2 bases from J, leaving 13 bases between. From germline, CDR1 is MDHEN and CDR2 SYDVKM. The CDR3 sequence is CASSSPRPYTDTQYF. The CDR3 DNA sequence: TGTGCCAGCAGTTCCCCTAGACCTTACACAGATACGCAGTATTTT.

The chain is built from TRBV9 and TRBJ2-5; TRBD2 matches 7 bases. The CDR3 spans 16 residues. V shed 4 bases and J 4 bases; nucleotides not matched to a gene: 13. CDR1 SGDLS and CDR2 YYNGEE come from the germline V gene. Here the CDR3 DNA reads TGTGCCAGCAGCCCCCCTTCCGGGAGGATCGGAGAGACCCAGTACTTC. It codes for CASSPPSGRIGETQYF.

The genes are TRBV25-1 and TRBJ1-6, with 9 bases matching TRBD1. J was trimmed by 10 bases and V by 7 bases; bases with no gene match: 11. Germline CDR1 reads MGHDK; CDR2 reads SYGVNS. This CDR3 is 15 amino acids long. The CDR3 nucleotides read TGTGCCAGCACCCAGGGACAGGGCCTTTCCTCACCCCTCCACTTT. Translating gives CASTQGQGLSSPLHF.

The rearrangement uses TRBV9 and TRBJ2-3; the match to TRBD1 covers 8 bases. The V and J ends lost 3 bases and 0 bases, in that order; junction bases with no gene match: 6. The V gene's germline CDR1 is SGDLS and CDR2 YYNGEE. This CDR3 has 16 amino acids. The CDR3 loop reads CASSAPQGASTDTQYF. Written as DNA, the CDR3 is TGTGCCAGCAGCGCCCCCCAGGGGGCGAGCACAGATACGCAGTATTTT.

The gene calls are TRBV28 and TRBJ1-2; D gene uncertain. The V and J ends lost 6 bases and 12 bases respectively, with 26 bases between them. This CDR3 region has 15 residues. Germline V gene lookup returns CDR1 MDHEN and CDR2 SYDVKM. CDR3 nucleotide sequence: TGTGCCAGCAGCCTATCGGGCAGGCTGAGAGGAGGGAACACCTTC. It codes for CASSLSGRLRGGNTF.

The gene calls are TRBV5-4 and TRBJ1-1; D unresolved. The CDR3 extends over 12 amino acids. Per the germline V gene, CDR1 is SGHNT and CDR2 is YYREEE (reference sequence). V was shortened by 4 bases and J by 2 bases, with 6 bases between the two germline ends. CDR3 sequence (DNA): TGTGCCAGCAGCGTAGATAACACTGAAGCTTTCTTT. Translation: CASSVDNTEAFF. The variable domain in full, with the rest retrieved from reference TRBV5-4 and TRBJ1-1, is ETGVTQSPTHLIKTRGQQVTLRCSSQSGHNTVSWYQQALGQGPQFIFQYYREEENGRGNFPPRFSGLQFPNYSSELNVNALELDDSALYLCASSVDNTEAFFGQGTRLTVV.

The chain is built from TRBV7-9 and TRBJ1-5; D is possibly TRBD1 (6 bases). CDR1 and CDR2 (germline): SEHNR, FQNEAQ (reference sequence). V dropped 5 bases and J dropped 1 base, with 9 bases sitting between them. This CDR3 has 14 amino acids. The CDR3 protein is CASSLTGSNQPQHF. The CDR3 DNA reads TGTGCCAGCAGCCTAACAGGGAGCAATCAGCCCCAGCATTTT.

The V call is TRBV4-3, the J call TRBJ2-2, with 9 bases identical to TRBD1. CDR1 and CDR2 from the germline V gene are LGHNA and YSLEER. The CDR3 consists of 14 residues. V trimming: 5 bases; J trimming: 3 bases; junction bases outside the gene matches: 1. The CDR3 coding sequence is TGCGCCAGCAGCAGACAGGGGGACACCGGGGAGCTGTTTTTT. Translated: CASSRQGDTGELFF.

V gene TRBV27 combines with J gene TRBJ2-3; 12 nucleotides align to TRBD2. The length of the CDR3 is 17 residues. The J segment lost 5 bases and the V segment lost 7 bases, leaving 13 bases of the junction unmatched. Germline values: CDR1 MNHEY, CDR2 SMNVEV (reference sequence). The CDR3 nucleotides are TGTGCCAGCACCCACCTGGGGCTAGCGGGAGGGGGAGATACGCAGTATTTT. Encoded protein: CASTHLGLAGGGDTQYF.